Sequencing of this T cell receptor beta chain was carried out in a study of CD4+ T cells in melanoma. Study-wide results and caveats: Diverse differentiation states were reported for melanoma neoantigen-specific CD4+ T cells.

This clone came up a few times. As yet, its antigen is unknown. The data were produced by immunoSEQ multiplex PCR, yet TCRdb's version contains in-frame clones alone and is incomplete. The repertoire holds some 47,000 clones, with 89% as singletons. Losses at the gene ends were 2 bases for V and 8 bases for J; bases not matched to a gene: 4. Germline V gives CDR1 MDHEN, CDR2 SYDVKM. The CDR3 consists of 13 residues. The origin of this receptor is a human donor with melanoma. This chain links TRBV28 with TRBJ1-2; TRBD1 matches at 8 bases. Material: peripheral blood. DNA of the CDR3: TGTGCCAGCAGTTTACAGGGGGCGGTAGGCTACACCTTC. Its translation: CASSLQGAVGYTF.